The T cell receptor (beta chain) described here comes from a study of cytomegalovirus exposure and HLA in healthy donors. Study at large: Of the donors genotyped, 398 in all, 75% to 85% fell in the Caucasian-associated ancestry cluster. The study, taken as a whole, reports: A likely sequencing artifact accounted for one observed cluster of highly shared sequence variants. The study put 150 to 200 TCR beta chains on its list as cytomegalovirus-associated. With further analysis later on, most CMV-associated TCR beta chains appeared HLA-restricted.

A word on this clone: The antigen is not known.

Trimming took 5 bases from V and 8 from J; bases not matched to a gene: 8. The CDR3 has 15 residues. From germline, CDR1 is SEHNR and CDR2 FQNEAQ (reference sequence). PCR was performed using 60 Vbeta and 13 Jbeta primers. Sequenced by immunoSEQ multiplex PCR; TCRdb stores in-frame clones only, minus some. In the table there are 120,000 or so clones, approximately 77% of which are singletons. The receptor was isolated from a man in his late teens or twenties in good health and CMV-seronegative. Specimen: PBMCs. The J gene is TRBJ1-6, the V gene TRBV7-9; 8 bases are a match to TRBD1. The CDR3 spells CASSQLGQGDSPLHF. The CDR3 nucleotides are TGTGCCAGCAGCCAACTTGGACAGGGTGATTCACCCCTCCACTTT. Using reference TRBV7-9 and TRBJ1-6 for the parts outside the CDR3, the full variable domain is DTGVSQNPRHKITKRGQNVTFRCDPISEHNRLYWYRQTLGQGPEFLTYFQNEAQLEKSRLLSDRFSAERPKGSFSTLEIQRTEQGDSAMYLCASSQLGQGDSPLHFGNGTRLTVT.